This TCR beta chain was obtained from a study of shared clonotypes between healthy human individuals. On sorted subsets, replicate PCRs used 150 to 250 ng DNA, or approximately 33,000 T cell genomes. Only in-frame clones appear in the TCRdb table, and some are missing; sequencing was by immunoSEQ multiplex PCR. The repertoire holds 550,000 to 750,000 clones, with around 95% as singletons. V was trimmed by 6 bases and J by 7 bases, leaving 16 bases between them. Germline assignment: CDR1 LNHDA and CDR2 SQIVND (reference sequence). The CDR3 extends over 13 amino acids. Findings and limits, study-wide: Sequencing depth was a factor that was expected to affect clonotype sharing among donors.

Of note for this clone: Its antigen is still unknown.

Cells designated naive CD8 were CD45RO-negative and were positively selected for CCR7, with terminally differentiated effector memory CD45RA+ cells excluded. This TCR was recovered from a young woman in good health. The sample consisted of naive CD8+ T cells sorted from blood. V usage is TRBV19 and J usage is TRBJ2-7; the D call may be TRBD1 or TRBD2 (5 bases each). The CDR3 coding sequence is TGTGCCAGTAGCTCCGGGACCTATGGGGAGCAGTACTTC. Translating it yields CASSSGTYGEQYF.